The 20 T cell receptor beta chains presented below share a single source sample, sequenced in a study of blood T cell repertoires in COVID-19. The data were produced by immunoSEQ multiplex PCR, yet TCRdb's version contains in-frame clones alone and is incomplete. This sample has hundreds of thousands of clones; approximately 85% occur once, and the top ten carry more than 2%. Sequences were obtained from PBMCs or T cells enriched from blood (not recorded which). The source is a man younger than 40 who had recovered from COVID-19.

This sequence joins TRBV18 and TRBJ1-2; 8 bases match TRBD1. Germline V lookup: CDR1 KGHSH, CDR2 LQKENI. The CDR3 is 17 amino acids. The trim removed 0 bases at V and 4 bases at J, leaving 10 bases unmatched. The CDR3 here is CASSPPGQGALIYGYTF. The CDR3 nucleotides are TGTGCCAGCTCACCACCCGGTCAGGGGGCTCTCATCTATGGCTACACCTTC.

This clone was picked up a small number of times. CDR3 sequence (DNA): TGCGCCAGCAGCCAAGGGACTAGCGGGGGGGCCTTTTACGAGCAGTACTTC. Encoded protein: CASSQGTSGGAFYEQYF. The chain carries TRBV4-1 and TRBJ2-7; TRBD2 agrees at 15 bases. The CDR3 totals 17 residues. The germline CDR1 and CDR2 sequences are MGHRA and YSYEKL. With V trimmed by 1 base and J by 4 bases, 5 bases remained unmatched.

The chain employs TRBV7-2 and TRBJ2-1, with 7 bases matching TRBD2. V was clipped by 1 base and J by 7 bases; unmatched bases: 1. The CDR3 totals 13 residues. Germline CDR1 and CDR2: SGHTA and FQGNSA. The CDR3 bases are TGTGCCAGCAGCTTAGTACTAGCGAATGAGCAGTTCTTC. Protein: CASSLVLANEQFF.

J is TRBJ1-3 and V is TRBV27, with D possibly matching TRBD1 (5 bases). V lost 2 bases and J 10 bases, leaving 39 bases between the germline ends. CDR3 length: 22 amino acids. CDR1 is MNHEY and CDR2 is SMNVEV in the germline V gene (reference sequence). CDR3 sequence (DNA): TGTGCCAGCAGTTTAGCGGTGAGGTGGGGCGGACAAAGGGTTAATAAGGTTGAGACCATATATTTT. As protein: CASSLAVRWGGQRVNKVETIYF.

The chain combines TRBV7-9 with TRBJ1-3, with 8 positions matching TRBD1. V lost 8 bases and J lost 3; bases outside the gene matches: 3. CDR1 SEHNR and CDR2 FQNEAQ come from the germline V gene (reference sequence). The CDR3 has 13 residues. CDR3 protein: CASGDRFGNTIYF. The DNA for the CDR3 is TGTGCCAGCGGGGACAGGTTTGGAAACACCATATATTTT.

The genes are TRBV5-6 and TRBJ2-5, with TRBD2 as a possible D gene (6 bases). The germline gives CDR1 SGHDT, CDR2 YYEEEE. CDR3 size: 14 residues. V was cut by 3 bases and J by 4 bases, with 13 bases left in between. As DNA, the CDR3 is TGTGCCAGCAGCTGGCGGGACGGGATAGAGACCCAGTACTTC. This encodes CASSWRDGIETQYF.

The rearrangement links TRBV10-1 to TRBJ2-1, with 9 bases lining up with TRBD1. The CDR3 has 15 residues. Germline values: CDR1 WNHNN, CDR2 SYGVQD (reference sequence). With 5 bases clipped from V and 3 bases from J, the junction kept 5 bases outside the gene matches. The CDR3 DNA reads as TGCGCCAGCAGTCCGGACAGGGGCTTCTACAATGAGCAGTTCTTC. It specifies CASSPDRGFYNEQFF.

The J gene is TRBJ2-3, the V gene TRBV5-8; possible D gene TRBD1, 6 bases. Germline assignment: CDR1 SGHTS and CDR2 YDEGEE. With 2 bases removed from V and 2 bases from J, the gap between germline ends came to 15 bases. There are 16 residues in the CDR3. The CDR3 protein is CASSLSRDTSTDTQYF. The CDR3 bases are TGTGCCAGCAGCTTAAGTAGGGACACCTCCACAGATACGCAGTATTTT.

The chain links TRBV11-2 to TRBJ1-1, with 8 bases matching TRBD1. V dropped 5 bases and J dropped 11; count of bases not matched to a gene: 13. CDR3 length: 14 residues. Germline lookup yields CDR1 SGHAT and CDR2 FQNNGV. CDR3 nucleotides: TGTGCCAGCAGCCAAGGGGGGACAGGCCTTGGGGCTTTCTTT. Translated, it gives CASSQGGTGLGAFF.

J is TRBJ2-7 and V is TRBV6-5; D perhaps matches TRBD1 (6 bases). V was trimmed by 7 bases and J by 3 bases, leaving 16 bases between them. The CDR3 covers 14 residues. Germline assignment: CDR1 MNHEY and CDR2 SVGAGI. Here the CDR3 DNA reads TGTGCCAGCAAAACCCGGGACACCATCTACGAGCAGTACTTC. Encoded protein: CASKTRDTIYEQYF.

The J gene is TRBJ2-7, the V gene TRBV6-5, with TRBD1 matching 7 bases. This CDR3 is 11 amino acids long. V lost 6 bases and J lost 9; bases outside the gene matches: 5. Germline V gene sequence: CDR1 MNHEY, CDR2 SVGAGI. The CDR3 DNA is TGTGCCAGCAGACAGGGGTTGGGGCAGTACTTC. Protein: CASRQGLGQYF.

The chain recombines TRBV28 with TRBJ1-3; TRBD1 matches 8 bases. The CDR3 is 16 amino acids. With 3 bases clipped from V and 3 bases from J, the junction kept 7 bases outside the gene matches. CDR1 and CDR2 (germline): MDHEN, SYDVKM. CDR3 sequence (DNA): TGTGCCAGCAGTTTCTTTGGCAGGGGGCTTGGAAACACCATATATTTT. This encodes CASSFFGRGLGNTIYF.

This clone was seen just once. V and J are TRBV19 and TRBJ2-3; TRBD1 matches at 9 bases. The germline V gene has CDR1 LNHDA and CDR2 SQIVND (reference sequence). This CDR3 contains 16 residues. Germline trimming cut 4 bases from V and 4 bases from J; bases unmatched to any gene: 9. Written as DNA, the CDR3 is TGTGCCAGTAGTACCGCCGGGACAGGGTATTCAGATACGCAGTATTTT. Amino acid sequence: CASSTAGTGYSDTQYF.

The J gene is TRBJ2-1, the V gene TRBV6-2 or TRBV6-3; 11 positions match TRBD2. Germline V lookup: CDR1 MNHEY, CDR2 SVGEGT. V dropped 0 bases and J dropped 4; count of bases not matched to a gene: 5. This CDR3 has 17 amino acids. CDR3 protein: CASSYSPSGGLYNEQFF. CDR3 bases: TGTGCCAGCAGTTACTCCCCTAGCGGGGGGCTATACAATGAGCAGTTCTTC.

V gene TRBV5-5 combines with J gene TRBJ2-1; 12 positions agree with TRBD2. The length of the CDR3 is 15 residues. J lost 8 bases, V lost 2 bases, and 5 bases had no gene match. Germline V gene data show CDR1 as SGHKS and CDR2 as YYEKEE (reference sequence). The CDR3 region has the DNA TGTGCCAGCAGCTTCCCTAGCGGGGGGGTAGATGAGCAGTTCTTC. Translation: CASSFPSGGVDEQFF.

The chain joins TRBV6-5 to TRBJ2-4; D possibly corresponds to TRBD2 (7 bases). The CDR3 covers 15 residues. Per the germline V gene, CDR1 is MNHEY and CDR2 is SVGAGI. Trimming took 4 bases from V and 2 from J, leaving 12 bases between them. This CDR3 reads CASSFQGTTKNIQYF. The CDR3 region has the DNA TGTGCCAGCAGTTTTCAGGGGACTACCAAAAACATTCAGTACTTC.

This clone was observed a handful of times. The rearrangement joins TRBV6-4 to TRBJ2-1; 11 bases fit TRBD2. Trimming cost V 4 bases and J 4 bases; bases outside gene matches: 3. CDR3 size: 15 residues. CDR1 and CDR2 from the germline V gene are MRHNA and SNTAGT. The DNA for the CDR3 is TGTGCCAGCAGTGTGGCTAGCGGGGGGTACAATGAGCAGTTCTTC. It translates to CASSVASGGYNEQFF.

The V call is TRBV14, the J call TRBJ1-5; the D gene is possibly TRBD1 (5 bases). V was clipped by 6 bases and J by 0 bases, with 12 bases between them. In germline, CDR1 is SGHDN, CDR2 FVKESK. The CDR3 length is 15 residues. The CDR3 sequence: CASRLTVYSNQPQHF. As DNA, the CDR3 is TGTGCCAGCAGACTGACAGTATATAGCAATCAGCCCCAGCATTTT.

The chain recombines TRBV18 with TRBJ1-2; the match to TRBD1 covers 7 bases. Germline V gene data show CDR1 as KGHSH and CDR2 as LQKENI. The CDR3 covers 16 residues. The V segment lost 4 bases and the J segment 1 base; nucleotides outside the gene matches: 9. The CDR3 coding sequence is TGTGCCAGCTCACTCAATACAGGGGAATTTAACTATGGCTACACCTTC. Protein product: CASSLNTGEFNYGYTF.

The J gene is TRBJ1-1, the V gene TRBV4-3, with D perhaps matching TRBD1 (6 bases). V was shortened by 8 bases and J by 4 bases, with 17 bases between the two germline ends. This CDR3 has 14 residues. CDR1 is LGHNA, CDR2 YSLEER, per germline. In DNA form, the CDR3 reads TGCGCCAGCGGATTGACTACAGGGATCACTGAAGCTTTCTTT. The encoded protein is CASGLTTGITEAFF.